This T cell receptor (beta chain) was observed in a study of early T cells in non-severe SARS-CoV-2 infection. Across the study: Sequencing input comprised bulk RNA from unsorted whole blood; chain pairing was not available. Study observations and caveats: Sequences matched to VDJdb favored anti-spike CD8 responses, while private and CD4 specificities were missed.

In the case of this clonotype: The antigen is not known.

Attachment of unique molecular identifiers to individual cDNA molecules was performed. MiXCR, run by TCRdb on the 5' RACE reads, gives a single entry per CDR3 protein. The sample includes about 39,000 distinct CDR3 sequences, around 7.8% seen only once; the top ten take around 7.9%. Sample: whole blood. The receptor's source is an adult who was a healthcare worker with PCR-confirmed SARS-CoV-2 infection or an uninfected control (not recorded which).

The CDR3 region is CASSQRSTGGARNEQFF. The CDR3, as DNA: TGTGCCAGCAGCCAAAGATCAACAGGGGGCGCGAGGAATGAGCAGTTCTTC. The chain recombines TRBV14 with TRBJ2-1; 9 bases fit TRBD1. Germline assignment: CDR1 SGHDN and CDR2 FVKESK. The length of the CDR3 is 17 residues. V shed 2 bases and J 7 bases; nucleotides not matched to a gene: 12.